This T cell receptor (beta chain) was identified in a study of control samples from healthy donors and cancer patients. Clones were read by immunoSEQ multiplex PCR, and TCRdb kept only the in-frame ones, dropping some. The data contain 150,000 to 200,000 clones, about 90% of them singletons. The clonotype originates from a woman between 25 and 40 years old in good health. Specimen: blood.

CDR3 loop: CSAQFTGVAETQYF. The CDR3 DNA sequence: TGCAGCGCCCAATTCACAGGGGTGGCAGAGACCCAGTACTTC. The chain joins TRBV29-1 to TRBJ2-5; 7 bases are shared with TRBD1. CDR3 size: 14 residues. V was pared by 7 bases and J by 4 bases, with 12 bases of the junction left unmatched. CDR1 and CDR2 from the germline V gene are SQVTM and ANQGSEA.